These 26 T cell receptor beta chains were sequenced from one sample in a study of regulatory T cells in long-lasting Graves disease. Building the TCR beta libraries relied on iRepertoire HTBI primers, and CDR3 regions underwent Arm-PCR. TCRdb passed the multiplex PCR reads through MiXCR, listing each CDR3 protein once. The sample includes 400,000 to 500,000 distinct CDR3 sequences, roughly a fifth of them seen just once. Time point meaning: persistent/refractory GD, antithyroid drugs over 5 years with positive TRAb. RNA extracted from PBMCs served as the sequencing template. Material: peripheral blood mononuclear cells (PBMCs), obtained when the disease was refractory, from a patient treated with antithyroid drugs. Every receptor here comes from a female donor with Graves disease.

This clonotype came up a few times. This chain uses TRBV27 with TRBJ2-7; 8 nucleotides line up with TRBD1. CDR1 and CDR2 from the germline V gene are MNHEY and SMNVEV (reference sequence). V lost 5 bases to trimming and J lost 6 bases; unmatched junction nucleotides: 6. This CDR3 comprises 13 residues. The CDR3 bases are TGTGCCAGCAGTATCCGGACAGGGTTCGAGCAGTACTTC. As protein: CASSIRTGFEQYF.

The chain is built from TRBV28 and TRBJ2-3, with a weak D call TRBD2 (5 bases). The V gene's germline CDR1 is MDHEN and CDR2 SYDVKM. The CDR3 loop spans 16 amino acids. Trimming removed 3 bases from V and 3 bases from J, with 16 bases in between. CDR3: CASSLTETMTTDTQYF. The CDR3 DNA reads as TGTGCCAGCAGTTTGACTGAGACTATGACAACAGATACGCAGTATTTT.

The chain employs TRBV5-8 and TRBJ1-2; no clear D. The V end was cut by 2 bases, the J end by 2 bases, with 13 bases between. The germline V gene encodes CDR1 SGHTS and CDR2 YDEGEE. This CDR3 contains 15 residues. The CDR3 region is CASSFRRLKNYGYTF. The CDR3 coding sequence is TGTGCCAGCAGCTTCAGGAGGCTCAAGAACTATGGCTACACCTTC.

The chain joins TRBV11-2 to TRBJ1-5; D not resolved. The CDR3 loop spans 16 amino acids. The germline gives CDR1 SGHAT, CDR2 FQNNGV. Trimming removed 1 base at V and 2 bases at J, with 12 bases between. The CDR3 sequence: CASSLGVGGGNQPQHF. CDR3 bases: TGTGCCAGCAGCTTAGGAGTAGGAGGCGGCAATCAGCCCCAGCATTTT. The full variable domain, completed using reference TRBV11-2 and TRBJ1-5, is EAGVAQSPRYKIIEKRQSVAFWCNPISGHATLYWYQQILGQGPKLLIQFQNNGVVDDSQLPKDRFSAERLKGVDSTLKIQPAKLEDSAVYLCASSLGVGGGNQPQHFGDGTRLSIL.

This clonotype was counted ten times or more. The rearrangement joins TRBV2 to TRBJ1-2, with 7 bases aligning to TRBD1. V dropped 6 bases and J dropped 2; count of bases not matched to a gene: 6. The CDR3 sequence is 14 residues long. The germline CDR1 and CDR2 sequences are SNHLY and FYNNEI. This CDR3 reads CASRKAQGNYGYTF. The CDR3 nucleotides are TGTGCCAGCAGGAAAGCACAGGGGAACTATGGCTACACCTTC.

The genes are TRBV6-5 and TRBJ1-2, with no clear D. The germline gives CDR1 MNHEY, CDR2 SVGAGI. The CDR3 is 15 amino acids. V was clipped by 4 bases and J by 8 bases, with 20 bases between them. The CDR3 DNA is TGTGCCAGCAGTTCATGGAGGTCAAACCTCTTCGGCTACACCTTC. Protein product: CASSSWRSNLFGYTF.

This clonotype appeared many times. This sequence joins TRBV25-1 and TRBJ1-1; D might be TRBD1 (5 bases). The CDR3 covers 13 residues. Trimming cost V 7 bases and J 8 bases, with 17 bases left between them. Per the germline V gene, CDR1 is MGHDK and CDR2 is SYGVNS. CDR3 sequence: CASKTNGGGEAFF. The DNA for the CDR3 is TGTGCCAGCAAGACGAACGGGGGGGGGGAAGCTTTCTTT.

The V and J genes are TRBV5-4 and TRBJ2-6; 8 nucleotides align to TRBD2. With 5 bases clipped from V and 4 bases from J, the junction kept 20 bases outside the gene matches. CDR3 length: 20 amino acids. CDR1 and CDR2 from the germline V gene are SGHNT and YYREEE (reference sequence). The CDR3 reads CASSGVPKLADMGGANVLTF. CDR3 nucleotide sequence: TGTGCCAGCAGTGGCGTCCCGAAACTAGCGGATATGGGAGGGGCCAACGTCCTGACTTTC.

This clonotype was seen a handful of times. V gene TRBV19 combines with J gene TRBJ1-1; D is perhaps TRBD1 (6 bases). CDR1 and CDR2 from the germline V gene are LNHDA and SQIVND (reference sequence). CDR3 size: 14 residues. V was cut by 1 base and J by 4 bases, with 10 bases left in between. In DNA form, the CDR3 reads TGTGCCAGTAGTATAGCAGGGGTGACCACTGAAGCTTTCTTT. Protein sequence: CASSIAGVTTEAFF.

This chain connects TRBV6-5 to TRBJ2-7, with no clear D. Looked up from germline, CDR1 is MNHEY and CDR2 is SVGAGI. The CDR3 is 15 amino acids. V was trimmed by 2 bases and J by 6 bases, leaving 17 bases between them. The CDR3 spells CASSYRRTASGEQYF. Written as DNA, the CDR3 is TGTGCCAGCAGTTACAGGCGGACGGCATCGGGCGAGCAGTACTTC.

At least ten counts were recorded for this clonotype. The chain recombines TRBV6-1 with TRBJ1-6; 9 bases align to TRBD1. CDR3 length: 15 residues. The J segment lost 5 bases and the V segment lost 6 bases, leaving 5 bases of the junction unmatched. Germline V lookup: CDR1 MNHNS, CDR2 SASEGT. The CDR3 DNA is TGTGCCAGCAGGACAGGGGGAAGAGATAATTCACCCCTCCACTTT. This gives the protein CASRTGGRDNSPLHF.

In this sample, this clonotype turned up a few times. The gene calls are TRBV20-1 and TRBJ2-7; 7 positions agree with TRBD1. The CDR3 consists of 16 residues. CDR1 is DFQATT and CDR2 is SNEGSKA in the germline V gene (reference sequence). The junction had 10 bases not matched to a gene; V was cut back by 2 bases and J by 0 bases. This CDR3 reads CSARKSTGENSYEQYF. Here the CDR3 DNA reads TGCAGTGCTAGAAAATCAACAGGGGAAAACTCCTACGAGCAGTACTTC.

The chain uses TRBV28 and TRBJ2-3, with 8 bases lining up with TRBD2. The germline gives CDR1 MDHEN, CDR2 SYDVKM. The CDR3 contains 17 residues. The trim removed 2 bases at V and 4 bases at J, leaving 11 bases unmatched. CDR3 sequence reads: CASSLLGSGMGADTQYF. The CDR3, as DNA: TGTGCCAGCAGTTTACTTGGTAGCGGGATGGGGGCAGATACGCAGTATTTT.

The rearrangement uses TRBV30 and TRBJ2-2, with TRBD2 matching 7 bases. The CDR3 spans 15 residues. Looked up from germline, CDR1 is GTSNPN and CDR2 is SVGIG (reference sequence). V trimming: 4 bases; J trimming: 2 bases; junction bases outside the gene matches: 7. CDR3 DNA: TGTGCCTGGAAACATGCGGGAGTAAACACCGGGGAGCTGTTTTTT. Translating it yields CAWKHAGVNTGELFF.

The sample holds many counts of this clonotype. The chain carries TRBV6-1 and TRBJ2-2, with D hard to call. The CDR3 has 10 residues. Per the germline V gene, CDR1 is MNHNS and CDR2 is SASEGT. Trimming left V 10 bases short and J 8 bases short, with 8 bases between. DNA for the CDR3: TGTGCCACCCTTGTTGGGGAGCTGTTTTTT. Protein: CATLVGELFF.

About this clonotype: Just one base apart from a much larger clone, this may be a read error. The chain has TRBV7-9 and TRBJ1-1; D might be TRBD1 (5 bases). Germline CDR1 SEHNR, CDR2 FQNEAQ (reference sequence). The CDR3 runs 14 residues. The CDR3 DNA sequence: TGTGCCAGCAGCTTACGAGGGGAGGTCACTGTAGCTTTCTTT. The encoded protein is CASSLRGEVTVAFF.

The sample holds a few counts of this clonotype. This chain joins TRBV5-6 and TRBJ2-2; maybe TRBD2 (6 bases). V was cut by 4 bases and J by 4 bases, with 17 bases left in between. The CDR3 contains 16 residues. Looked up from germline, CDR1 is SGHDT and CDR2 is YYEEEE. The CDR3 is CASSQTRDSSTGELFF. The DNA of the CDR3 is TGTGCCAGCAGCCAAACCCGGGACTCTTCCACCGGGGAGCTGTTTTTT.

This clonotype has ten or more counts. The rearrangement joins TRBV12-3 or TRBV12-4 to TRBJ2-2; 9 nucleotides match TRBD2. CDR3 size: 18 residues. After removal of 7 bases from V and 4 bases from J, the junction contained 16 bases not matched to a gene. CDR3 loop: CASIFLAGPELVTGELFF. In DNA, the CDR3 is TGTGCCAGCATTTTTCTAGCGGGGCCGGAGCTAGTCACCGGGGAGCTGTTTTTT.

The CDR3 sequence is CASSEREGLTGELFF. CDR3 bases: TGCGCCAGCAGCGAACGGGAGGGCCTCACCGGGGAGCTGTTTTTT. The chain carries TRBV5-1 and TRBJ2-2; 8 bases agree with TRBD2. CDR3 length: 15 residues. Germline assignment: CDR1 SGHRS and CDR2 YFSETQ. V trimming: 4 bases; J trimming: 4 bases; junction bases outside the gene matches: 6.

This clonotype came up many times. The rearrangement links TRBV12-3 or TRBV12-4 to TRBJ2-6, with D possibly being TRBD1 or TRBD2 (5 bases each). V shed 8 bases and J shed 0 bases, with 14 bases lying between them. The CDR3 covers 16 residues. CDR3 nucleotides: TGTGCCAGCCGATTAAACGGGGCCTCTGGGGCCAACGTCCTGACTTTC. It codes for CASRLNGASGANVLTF.

The rearrangement uses TRBV20-1 and TRBJ2-7; TRBD2 aligns across 8 bases. J lost 1 base, V lost 3 bases, and 8 bases had no gene match. The CDR3 has 15 residues. From germline, CDR1 is DFQATT and CDR2 SNEGSKA (reference sequence). The CDR3 DNA follows: TGCAGTGCTAGTCTTAGCGGGAAGCGTTCCTACGAGCAGTACTTC. This codes for CSASLSGKRSYEQYF.

In this sample, this clonotype turned up many times. The genes are TRBV10-2 and TRBJ2-5; 8 bases line up with TRBD2. The V gene end was trimmed by 6 bases and the J gene end by 1 base; junction bases not matched to a gene: 7. The CDR3 spans 15 residues. Looked up from germline, CDR1 is WSHSY and CDR2 is SAAADI. CDR3 bases: TGCGCCAGCAGGGGACTAGTGGCCCTCCAAGAGACCCAGTACTTC. Residues: CASRGLVALQETQYF.

This clonotype came up a few times. J is TRBJ2-5 and V is TRBV4-1; D unresolved. V was shortened by 1 base and J by 4 bases, with 16 bases between the two germline ends. The CDR3 runs to 16 residues. From germline, CDR1 is MGHRA and CDR2 YSYEKL. CDR3 region: CASSQGAIQSGETQYF. CDR3 nucleotides: TGCGCCAGCAGCCAAGGGGCCATCCAAAGTGGAGAGACCCAGTACTTC.

On this clonotype: Possible read error: a much larger clone is one base away. The chain recombines TRBV14 with TRBJ1-1; tentative D call: TRBD1 (6 bases). This CDR3 region has 11 residues. With 4 bases removed from V and 6 bases from J, the gap between germline ends came to 6 bases. Germline CDR1 is SGHDN and CDR2 is FVKESK. CDR3 sequence (DNA): TGTGCCAGCAGCCGGACAGCTGAAGCTTTCTTT. Translated: CASSRTAEAFF.

The rearrangement links TRBV7-8 to TRBJ2-2, with D unclear. Germline CDR1 is SGHVS and CDR2 is FQNEAQ. The CDR3 totals 14 residues. Trimming removed 3 bases at V and 6 bases at J, with 11 bases between. The CDR3 here is CASSFSEHSGELFF. CDR3 coding DNA: TGTGCCAGCAGCTTTTCTGAACATTCCGGGGAGCTGTTTTTT. Based on the CDR3 plus reference TRBV7-8 and TRBJ2-2, the full variable domain is GAGVSQSPRYKVAKRGQDVALRCDPISGHVSLFWYQQALGQGPEFLTYFQNEAQLDKSGLPSDRFFAERPEGSVSTLKIQRTQQEDSAVYLCASSFSEHSGELFFGEGSRLTVL.

This clonotype came up many times. CDR3 amino acids: CASRAPTRQANYGYTF. The CDR3, as DNA: TGTGCCAGCAGGGCCCCCACTCGACAGGCCAACTATGGCTACACCTTC. The V gene is TRBV28, the J gene TRBJ1-2; perhaps TRBD1 as D (6 bases). Trimming cost V 6 bases and J 2 bases, with 19 bases left between them. This CDR3 has 16 amino acids. Germline CDR1 reads MDHEN; CDR2 reads SYDVKM.